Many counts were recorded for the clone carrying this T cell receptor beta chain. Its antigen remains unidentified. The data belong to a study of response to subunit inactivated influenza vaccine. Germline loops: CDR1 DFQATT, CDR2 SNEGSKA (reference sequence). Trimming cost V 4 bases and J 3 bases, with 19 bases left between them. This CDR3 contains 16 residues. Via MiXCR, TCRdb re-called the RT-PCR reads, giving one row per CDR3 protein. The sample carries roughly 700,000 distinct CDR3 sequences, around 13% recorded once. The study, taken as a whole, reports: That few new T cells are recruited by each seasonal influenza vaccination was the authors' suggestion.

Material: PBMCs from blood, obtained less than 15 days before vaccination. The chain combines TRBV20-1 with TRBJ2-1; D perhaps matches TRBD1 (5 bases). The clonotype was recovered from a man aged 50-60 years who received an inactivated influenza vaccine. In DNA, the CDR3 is TGCAGTGCTAAAATGTGGGAAGGGGCCAACTACAATGAGCAGTTCTTC. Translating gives CSAKMWEGANYNEQFF.